Below, 31 T cell receptor beta chains from the same sample are listed, as sequenced in a study of blood T cell repertoires in COVID-19. Measured with immunoSEQ multiplex PCR; TCRdb has only the in-frame clones, and not every one. Of about 200,000 clones in the sample, around 83% were seen once. The sequenced sample consisted of peripheral blood. These receptors were obtained from a human donor in a cohort sampled during active COVID-19.

Comments on this clone: Other DNA sequences in this sample translate to the same CDR3. This rearrangement joins TRBV15 to TRBJ2-7; D uncertain. Germline-derived CDR1 and CDR2 are LNHNV and YYDKDF (reference sequence). Trimming stripped 0 bases from V and 1 base from J, with 4 bases between. This CDR3 has 13 amino acids. The CDR3 DNA is TGTGCCACCAGCAGAGATCGGTCCTACGAGCAGTACTTC. This gives the protein CATSRDRSYEQYF.

This chain connects TRBV4-1 to TRBJ2-1, with 8 bases that match TRBD2. The CDR3 has 14 amino acids. CDR1 MGHRA and CDR2 YSYEKL come from the germline V gene. The J segment lost 6 bases and the V segment lost 4 bases, leaving 5 bases of the junction unmatched. The CDR3 nucleotides are TGCGCCAGCAGCCGTGCTCGGGAGGGCAATGAGCAGTTCTTC. It yields the protein CASSRAREGNEQFF.

As concerns this clone: One end of the junction varies from germline; a read error may be responsible. This CDR3 is CASSQAGGPYEQYF. CDR3 nucleotide sequence: TGTGCCAGCAGTCAAGCGGGAGGCCCTTACGAGCAGTACTTC. The rearrangement uses TRBV2 and TRBJ2-7; 9 positions match TRBD2. CDR1 and CDR2 from the germline V gene are SNHLY and FYNNEI. This CDR3 spans 14 amino acids.

The chain joins TRBV29-1 to TRBJ1-2; D may be TRBD1 (6 bases). The V end was cut by 3 bases, the J end by 6 bases, with 17 bases between. This CDR3 spans 14 amino acids. Germline V gives CDR1 SQVTM, CDR2 ANQGSEA. The CDR3 loop is CSVETGLFLDGYTF. As DNA, the CDR3 is TGCAGCGTTGAGACAGGCCTTTTCCTGGATGGCTACACCTTC.

The rearrangement uses TRBV7-9 and TRBJ2-1; no clear D gene. Trimming cost V 4 bases and J 12 bases, with 16 bases left between them. The CDR3 extends over 13 amino acids. Germline CDR1 and CDR2: SEHNR and FQNEAQ (reference sequence). CDR3 nucleotide sequence: TGTGCCAGCAGCTCCAATCATAGACACGCGCAGTTCTTC. The encoded protein is CASSSNHRHAQFF.

The gene calls are TRBV4-2 and TRBJ2-5, with a possible D match to TRBD2 (6 bases). The CDR3 totals 15 residues. Germline V lookup: CDR1 LGHNA, CDR2 YNFKEQ. Trimming took off 4 bases at V and 5 bases at J, with 17 bases between the two ends. This CDR3 is CASSPLAPIGETQYF. The CDR3 DNA follows: TGTGCCAGCAGCCCCCTAGCGCCTATCGGGGAGACCCAGTACTTC.

J is TRBJ1-1 and V is TRBV18; the match to TRBD1 covers 8 bases. This CDR3 region has 15 residues. Germline lookup yields CDR1 KGHSH and CDR2 LQKENI. With 4 bases clipped from V and 5 bases from J, the junction kept 9 bases outside the gene matches. CDR3 nucleotides: TGTGCCAGCTCACTCGGACAGGGTCGATGGACTGAAGCTTTCTTT. Residues: CASSLGQGRWTEAFF. Full variable domain (missing parts from reference TRBV18 and TRBJ1-1): NAGVMQNPRHLVRRRGQEARLRCSPMKGHSHVYWYRQLPEEGLKFMVYLQKENIIDESGMPKERFSAEFPKEGPSILRIQQVVRGDSAAYFCASSLGQGRWTEAFFGQGTRLTVV.

The chain has TRBV18 and TRBJ2-5; 14 positions agree with TRBD2. In germline, CDR1 is KGHSH, CDR2 LQKENI. V gave up 3 bases and J gave up 4 bases; unmatched junction bases: 7. CDR3 size: 17 residues. The CDR3 bases are TGTGCCAGCTCACCCGCACTGACTAGCGGGGGGGGAGAGACCCAGTACTTC. Translated, it gives CASSPALTSGGGETQYF.

This sequence joins TRBV5-1 and TRBJ2-1, with D possibly being TRBD1 (5 bases). This CDR3 is built from 16 residues. Trimming cost V 1 base and J 8 bases, with 19 bases left between them. Germline V gene data show CDR1 as SGHRS and CDR2 as YFSETQ. The CDR3 coding sequence is TGCGCCAGCAGCTTGTTCTCACAGGTTCGTTCCGATGAGCAGTTCTTC. It yields the protein CASSLFSQVRSDEQFF.

The J gene is TRBJ1-1, the V gene TRBV7-9, with 7 nucleotides matching TRBD1. After removal of 5 bases from V and 3 bases from J, the junction contained 9 bases not matched to a gene. Germline V gene lookup returns CDR1 SEHNR and CDR2 FQNEAQ (reference sequence). The CDR3 contains 15 residues. The CDR3 region has the DNA TGTGCCAGCAGCACCCGACAGGGCGTGGACACTGAAGCTTTCTTT. It is translated as CASSTRQGVDTEAFF.

This chain uses TRBV28 with TRBJ2-1, with D possibly being TRBD2 (6 bases). The germline CDR1 and CDR2 sequences are MDHEN and SYDVKM. This CDR3 spans 14 amino acids. Trimming removed 3 bases at V and 5 bases at J, with 11 bases between. The CDR3 is CASSFAGMNNEQFF. The CDR3 DNA sequence: TGTGCCAGCAGTTTCGCGGGGATGAACAATGAGCAGTTCTTC.

The chain carries TRBV5-1 and TRBJ1-6; D gene unclear. CDR1 is SGHRS and CDR2 is YFSETQ in the germline V gene. V was clipped by 5 bases and J by 7 bases, with 22 bases between them. The CDR3 is 17 residues long. The CDR3 DNA reads TGCGCCAGCAGAACTAGGGAGTTAAATGACGGGAATTCACCCCTCCACTTT. It specifies CASRTRELNDGNSPLHF.

This clone was detected only a few times. The chain recombines TRBV2 with TRBJ1-2, with D possibly being TRBD1 (5 bases). CDR1 SNHLY and CDR2 FYNNEI come from the germline V gene. Trimming took 7 bases from V and 5 from J, leaving 14 bases between them. The CDR3 extends over 13 amino acids. CDR3 nucleotide sequence: TGTGCCAGCAAATGGACAACGACATATGGCTACACCTTC. Its protein is CASKWTTTYGYTF.

This chain joins TRBV6-5 and TRBJ2-2; 7 bases are shared with TRBD1. The CDR3 has 15 amino acids. CDR1 and CDR2 (germline): MNHEY, SVGAGI. The V gene end was trimmed by 11 bases and the J gene end by 1 base; junction bases not matched to a gene: 10. CDR3 coding DNA: TGTGCCGGCGGAAGGGGGACAGTGAACACCGGGGAGCTGTTTTTT. It yields the protein CAGGRGTVNTGELFF.

The rearrangement uses TRBV5-1 and TRBJ2-5; maybe TRBD1 (6 bases). There are 14 residues in the CDR3. Trimming cost V 1 base and J 2 bases, with 9 bases left between them. From germline, CDR1 is SGHRS and CDR2 YFSETQ. The CDR3 DNA follows: TGCGCCAGCAGCTTGAGAGACAGGCAAGAGACCCAGTACTTC. This translates into CASSLRDRQETQYF.

The chain uses TRBV15 and TRBJ1-6; D unclear. Germline CDR1 LNHNV, CDR2 YYDKDF (reference sequence). The CDR3 covers 14 residues. Trimming shortened V by 1 base and J by 7 bases, and 8 bases separated the two germline ends. CDR3 coding DNA: TGTGCCACCAGCAGAGCTAACAGCAATTCACCCCTCCACTTT. Protein: CATSRANSNSPLHF.

This clone was observed a handful of times. The gene calls are TRBV7-9 and TRBJ2-3; no reliable D call. Germline V gene data show CDR1 as SEHNR and CDR2 as FQNEAQ (reference sequence). Trimming took 5 bases from V and 0 from J, leaving 12 bases between them. The length of the CDR3 is 15 residues. CDR3 protein: CASSLSSLSTDTQYF. For the CDR3, the DNA is TGTGCCAGCAGCCTAAGCTCCCTTAGCACAGATACGCAGTATTTT.

The CDR3 bases are TGTGCCAGCAGACCGATTCCACAGGGGGCTGGGGAGACCCAGTACTTC. It yields the protein CASRPIPQGAGETQYF. V gene TRBV2 combines with J gene TRBJ2-5; 9 positions agree with TRBD1. Germline trimming cut 6 bases from V and 5 bases from J; bases unmatched to any gene: 13. Looked up from germline, CDR1 is SNHLY and CDR2 is FYNNEI. The CDR3 totals 16 residues.

This clone has at least ten counts. In DNA form, the CDR3 reads TGCGCCAGCAGCCAAGGGGGGGTCCAAGGGCTGTACTATGGCTACACCTTC. This gives the protein CASSQGGVQGLYYGYTF. V is TRBV4-1 and J is TRBJ1-2; tentative D call: TRBD1 (5 bases). Looked up from germline, CDR1 is MGHRA and CDR2 is YSYEKL. With 1 base removed from V and 3 bases from J, the gap between germline ends came to 18 bases. This CDR3 has 17 amino acids.

V usage is TRBV5-1 and J usage is TRBJ1-1, with D hard to call. This CDR3 is 13 amino acids long. Germline assignment: CDR1 SGHRS and CDR2 YFSETQ. The V end lost 6 bases, the J end lost 4 bases, and 13 bases lay between the germline ends. CDR3 sequence (DNA): TGCGCCAGCAAGACTATGGAAAGCACTGAAGCTTTCTTT. Protein product: CASKTMESTEAFF. The whole variable domain, filled in from reference TRBV5-1 and TRBJ1-1, reads KAGVTQTPRYLIKTRGQQVTLSCSPISGHRSVSWYQQTPGQGLQFLFEYFSETQRNKGNFPGRFSGRQFSNSRSEMNVSTLELGDSALYLCASKTMESTEAFFGQGTRLTVV.

The chain couples TRBV6-5 to TRBJ1-1; 12 bases map to TRBD1. The germline CDR1 and CDR2 sequences are MNHEY and SVGAGI. The CDR3 has 15 residues. V was clipped by 5 bases and J by 8 bases; unmatched bases: 9. CDR3 in amino acids: CASSTRDRGRPEAFF. The CDR3 DNA is TGTGCCAGCAGTACCCGGGACAGGGGGCGCCCGGAAGCTTTCTTT.

A few counts support this clone. The rearrangement joins TRBV27 to TRBJ1-1; TRBD1 might be the D (5 bases). Looked up from germline, CDR1 is MNHEY and CDR2 is SMNVEV (reference sequence). CDR3 length: 14 amino acids. Trimming removed 3 bases from V and 8 bases from J, with 16 bases in between. The CDR3 is CASSFKDTIPEAFF. CDR3 coding DNA: TGTGCCAGCAGTTTCAAGGACACTATACCCGAAGCTTTCTTT.

The chain employs TRBV5-1 and TRBJ2-6; weak D call: TRBD2 (5 bases). Trimming cost V 2 bases and J 0 bases, with 15 bases left between them. The germline CDR1 and CDR2 sequences are SGHRS and YFSETQ. The CDR3 sequence is 18 residues long. DNA for the CDR3: TGCGCCAGCAGCTTAAGCGGATCCGCTAGCTCTGGGGCCAACGTCCTGACTTTC. Amino acid sequence: CASSLSGSASSGANVLTF.

The chain is built from TRBV28 and TRBJ1-1; 8 bases fit TRBD1. The CDR3 consists of 17 residues. The germline V gene encodes CDR1 MDHEN and CDR2 SYDVKM. With V trimmed by 4 bases and J by 6 bases, 16 bases remained unmatched. The CDR3 loop is CASSSLFFDGQGPEAFF. The CDR3 bases are TGTGCCAGCAGTTCACTTTTTTTCGATGGACAGGGCCCTGAAGCTTTCTTT.

The genes are TRBV7-6 and TRBJ2-1; 10 positions match TRBD2. V shed 4 bases and J 9 bases; nucleotides not matched to a gene: 12. The CDR3 is 16 amino acids. The germline gives CDR1 SGHVS, CDR2 FNYEAQ. CDR3 bases: TGTGCCAGCAGCTCGGGCGGTCTAGCGGGAGTGGTTGAGCAGTTCTTC. Its protein is CASSSGGLAGVVEQFF.

This chain links TRBV3-1 (or the pseudogene TRBV3-2) with TRBJ1-2; D ambiguous. Trimming took 0 bases from V and 1 from J, leaving 15 bases between them. This CDR3 is 17 amino acids long. Germline V gene lookup returns CDR1 LGHDT and CDR2 YNNKEL (reference sequence). The CDR3 nucleotides read TGTGCCAGCAGCCAAGATCTCTCCGGGCGGGATAACTATGGCTACACCTTC. Protein sequence: CASSQDLSGRDNYGYTF.

This rearrangement joins TRBV19 to TRBJ2-5; D perhaps matches TRBD2 (7 bases). Looked up from germline, CDR1 is LNHDA and CDR2 is SQIVND (reference sequence). V dropped 9 bases and J dropped 0 bases, with 14 bases sitting between them. The CDR3 spans 14 residues. The CDR3 nucleotides are TGTGCCAGGGAGGGGGGGGAGTACCAAGAGACCCAGTACTTC. As protein: CAREGGEYQETQYF.

This clone came up a few times. The rearrangement links TRBV5-8 to TRBJ2-7; 8 bases are shared with TRBD1. V lost 4 bases, J lost 0 bases, and 6 bases stayed unmatched. The CDR3 is 15 amino acids. Per germline, CDR1 SGHTS and CDR2 YDEGEE. The CDR3 spells CASSTRDRHSYEQYF. The CDR3 nucleotides are TGTGCCAGCAGCACCCGGGACAGGCACTCCTACGAGCAGTACTTC.

The chain uses TRBV4-2 and TRBJ2-1; possible D gene TRBD1, 5 bases. CDR1 LGHNA and CDR2 YNFKEQ come from the germline V gene. The CDR3 spans 15 residues. The germline V and J ends were trimmed by 0 bases and 9 bases, with 15 bases remaining between them. CDR3 protein: CASSQDWGLVGEQFF. CDR3 coding DNA: TGTGCCAGCAGCCAAGACTGGGGCCTGGTGGGTGAGCAGTTCTTC.

The chain combines TRBV27 with TRBJ2-1; D is possibly TRBD1 (6 bases). V lost 8 bases and J 8 bases, leaving 13 bases between the germline ends. This CDR3 spans 12 amino acids. Germline CDR1 is MNHEY and CDR2 is SMNVEV (reference sequence). This CDR3 reads CASPGRGDEQFF. The CDR3 bases are TGTGCCAGCCCGGGCAGGGGAGATGAGCAGTTCTTC.

The chain is built from TRBV20-1 and TRBJ2-5; a weak D match, TRBD1 (5 bases). The germline gives CDR1 DFQATT, CDR2 SNEGSKA (reference sequence). V was cut by 5 bases and J by 2 bases, with 6 bases left in between. The CDR3 has 11 residues. CDR3 nucleotide sequence: TGCAGTGCTTCAGGGCAAGAGACCCAGTACTTC. Amino acid sequence: CSASGQETQYF.